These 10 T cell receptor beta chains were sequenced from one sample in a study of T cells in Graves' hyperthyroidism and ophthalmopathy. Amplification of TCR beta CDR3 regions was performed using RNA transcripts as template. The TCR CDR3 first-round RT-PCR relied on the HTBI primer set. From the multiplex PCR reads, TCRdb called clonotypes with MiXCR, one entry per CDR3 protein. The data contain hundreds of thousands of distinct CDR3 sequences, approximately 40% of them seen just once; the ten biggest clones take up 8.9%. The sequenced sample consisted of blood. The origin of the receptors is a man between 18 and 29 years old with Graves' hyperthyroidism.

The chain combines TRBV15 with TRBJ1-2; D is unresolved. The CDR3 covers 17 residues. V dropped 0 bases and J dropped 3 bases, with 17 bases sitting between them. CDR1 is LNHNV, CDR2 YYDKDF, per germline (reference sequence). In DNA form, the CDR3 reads TGTGCCACCAGCAGAGATGAAGGACTAGCGGAGGACTATGGCTACACCTTC. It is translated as CATSRDEGLAEDYGYTF.

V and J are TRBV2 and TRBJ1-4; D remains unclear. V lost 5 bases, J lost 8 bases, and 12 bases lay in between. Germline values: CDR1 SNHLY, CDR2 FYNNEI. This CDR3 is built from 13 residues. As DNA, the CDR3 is TGTGCCAGCAGTTTATTTCTCGGGGAAAAACTGTTTTTT. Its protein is CASSLFLGEKLFF.

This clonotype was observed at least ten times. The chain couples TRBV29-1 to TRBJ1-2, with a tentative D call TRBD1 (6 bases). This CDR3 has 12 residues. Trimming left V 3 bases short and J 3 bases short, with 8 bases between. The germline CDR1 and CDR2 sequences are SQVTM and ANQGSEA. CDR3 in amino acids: CSVEDRYYGYTF. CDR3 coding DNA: TGCAGCGTTGAGGACAGATACTATGGCTACACCTTC.

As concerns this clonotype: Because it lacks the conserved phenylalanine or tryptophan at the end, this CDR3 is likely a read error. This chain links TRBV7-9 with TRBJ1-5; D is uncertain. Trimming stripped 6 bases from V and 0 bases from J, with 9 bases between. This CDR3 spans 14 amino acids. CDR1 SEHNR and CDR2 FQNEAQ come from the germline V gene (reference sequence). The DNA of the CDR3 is TGTGCCAGCAGTTCTCAATATAGCAATCAGCCCCAGCATTCT. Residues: CASSSQYSNQPQHS.

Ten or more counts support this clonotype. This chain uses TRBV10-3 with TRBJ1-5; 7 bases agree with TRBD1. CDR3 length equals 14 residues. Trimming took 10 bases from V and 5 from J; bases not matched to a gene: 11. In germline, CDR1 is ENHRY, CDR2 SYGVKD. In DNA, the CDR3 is TGTGCCACCAACGGGCGGGACAGCTATCAGCCCCAGCATTTT. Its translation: CATNGRDSYQPQHF.

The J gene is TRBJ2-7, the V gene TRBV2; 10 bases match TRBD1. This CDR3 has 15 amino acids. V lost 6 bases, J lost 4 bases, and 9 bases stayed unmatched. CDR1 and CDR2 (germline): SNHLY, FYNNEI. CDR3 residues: CASSETGTGDYEQYF. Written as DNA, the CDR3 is TGTGCCAGCAGCGAGACCGGGACAGGGGATTACGAGCAGTACTTC.

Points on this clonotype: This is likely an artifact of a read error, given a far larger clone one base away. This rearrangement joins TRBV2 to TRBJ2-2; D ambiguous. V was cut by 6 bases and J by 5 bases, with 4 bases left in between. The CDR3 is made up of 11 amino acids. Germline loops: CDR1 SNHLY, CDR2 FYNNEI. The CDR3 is CASRITGELFF. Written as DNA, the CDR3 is TGTGCCAGCAGAATAACCGGGGAGCTGTTTTTT.

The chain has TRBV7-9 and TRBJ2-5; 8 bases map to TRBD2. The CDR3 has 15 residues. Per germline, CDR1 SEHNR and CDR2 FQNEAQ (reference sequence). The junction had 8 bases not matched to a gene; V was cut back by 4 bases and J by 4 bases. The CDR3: CASSSTTSGRETQYF. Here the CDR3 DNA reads TGTGCCAGCAGCTCTACTACTAGCGGAAGAGAGACCCAGTACTTC.

The CDR3, as DNA: TGTGCCAGCACCTTAGGGATTCAGCCTAACACTGAAGCTTTCTTT. It translates to CASTLGIQPNTEAFF. This chain connects TRBV6-5 to TRBJ1-1; D gene ambiguous. There are 15 residues in the CDR3. Trimming stripped 7 bases from V and 2 bases from J, with 17 bases between. Per germline, CDR1 MNHEY and CDR2 SVGAGI.

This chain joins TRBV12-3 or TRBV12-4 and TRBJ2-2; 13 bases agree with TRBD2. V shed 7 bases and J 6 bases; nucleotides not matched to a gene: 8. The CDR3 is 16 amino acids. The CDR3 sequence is CASTLGLAGEAGELFF. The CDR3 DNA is TGTGCCAGCACATTAGGACTAGCGGGAGAGGCCGGGGAGCTGTTTTTT.